A few counts support the clone carrying this T cell receptor (beta chain). The data are from a study of human T cells and chemical hapten exposure. Time point noted: healthy volunteer bleed at 6 weeks. Unseparated into fractions, whole blood served as the source from which total RNA was extracted. Single cDNA molecules in the library carried unique molecular identifiers attached during preparation. Via MiXCR, TCRdb re-called the RACE reads, giving one row per CDR3 protein. The data contain 65,000 to 80,000 distinct CDR3 sequences, about 8.7% of them singletons. This CDR3 has 14 amino acids. Germline assignment: CDR1 LGHNA and CDR2 YSLEER. Trimming left V 0 bases short and J 5 bases short, with 11 bases between.

The sequence derives from a male donor in good health. Some clones in this sample may be carry-over from other donors' samples. Input material: whole blood. The chain employs TRBV4-3 and TRBJ2-7, with D maybe TRBD1 (6 bases). Here the CDR3 DNA reads TGCGCCAGCAGCCAAGATCAGCAGGGGCACGAGCAGTACTTC. Protein: CASSQDQQGHEQYF.